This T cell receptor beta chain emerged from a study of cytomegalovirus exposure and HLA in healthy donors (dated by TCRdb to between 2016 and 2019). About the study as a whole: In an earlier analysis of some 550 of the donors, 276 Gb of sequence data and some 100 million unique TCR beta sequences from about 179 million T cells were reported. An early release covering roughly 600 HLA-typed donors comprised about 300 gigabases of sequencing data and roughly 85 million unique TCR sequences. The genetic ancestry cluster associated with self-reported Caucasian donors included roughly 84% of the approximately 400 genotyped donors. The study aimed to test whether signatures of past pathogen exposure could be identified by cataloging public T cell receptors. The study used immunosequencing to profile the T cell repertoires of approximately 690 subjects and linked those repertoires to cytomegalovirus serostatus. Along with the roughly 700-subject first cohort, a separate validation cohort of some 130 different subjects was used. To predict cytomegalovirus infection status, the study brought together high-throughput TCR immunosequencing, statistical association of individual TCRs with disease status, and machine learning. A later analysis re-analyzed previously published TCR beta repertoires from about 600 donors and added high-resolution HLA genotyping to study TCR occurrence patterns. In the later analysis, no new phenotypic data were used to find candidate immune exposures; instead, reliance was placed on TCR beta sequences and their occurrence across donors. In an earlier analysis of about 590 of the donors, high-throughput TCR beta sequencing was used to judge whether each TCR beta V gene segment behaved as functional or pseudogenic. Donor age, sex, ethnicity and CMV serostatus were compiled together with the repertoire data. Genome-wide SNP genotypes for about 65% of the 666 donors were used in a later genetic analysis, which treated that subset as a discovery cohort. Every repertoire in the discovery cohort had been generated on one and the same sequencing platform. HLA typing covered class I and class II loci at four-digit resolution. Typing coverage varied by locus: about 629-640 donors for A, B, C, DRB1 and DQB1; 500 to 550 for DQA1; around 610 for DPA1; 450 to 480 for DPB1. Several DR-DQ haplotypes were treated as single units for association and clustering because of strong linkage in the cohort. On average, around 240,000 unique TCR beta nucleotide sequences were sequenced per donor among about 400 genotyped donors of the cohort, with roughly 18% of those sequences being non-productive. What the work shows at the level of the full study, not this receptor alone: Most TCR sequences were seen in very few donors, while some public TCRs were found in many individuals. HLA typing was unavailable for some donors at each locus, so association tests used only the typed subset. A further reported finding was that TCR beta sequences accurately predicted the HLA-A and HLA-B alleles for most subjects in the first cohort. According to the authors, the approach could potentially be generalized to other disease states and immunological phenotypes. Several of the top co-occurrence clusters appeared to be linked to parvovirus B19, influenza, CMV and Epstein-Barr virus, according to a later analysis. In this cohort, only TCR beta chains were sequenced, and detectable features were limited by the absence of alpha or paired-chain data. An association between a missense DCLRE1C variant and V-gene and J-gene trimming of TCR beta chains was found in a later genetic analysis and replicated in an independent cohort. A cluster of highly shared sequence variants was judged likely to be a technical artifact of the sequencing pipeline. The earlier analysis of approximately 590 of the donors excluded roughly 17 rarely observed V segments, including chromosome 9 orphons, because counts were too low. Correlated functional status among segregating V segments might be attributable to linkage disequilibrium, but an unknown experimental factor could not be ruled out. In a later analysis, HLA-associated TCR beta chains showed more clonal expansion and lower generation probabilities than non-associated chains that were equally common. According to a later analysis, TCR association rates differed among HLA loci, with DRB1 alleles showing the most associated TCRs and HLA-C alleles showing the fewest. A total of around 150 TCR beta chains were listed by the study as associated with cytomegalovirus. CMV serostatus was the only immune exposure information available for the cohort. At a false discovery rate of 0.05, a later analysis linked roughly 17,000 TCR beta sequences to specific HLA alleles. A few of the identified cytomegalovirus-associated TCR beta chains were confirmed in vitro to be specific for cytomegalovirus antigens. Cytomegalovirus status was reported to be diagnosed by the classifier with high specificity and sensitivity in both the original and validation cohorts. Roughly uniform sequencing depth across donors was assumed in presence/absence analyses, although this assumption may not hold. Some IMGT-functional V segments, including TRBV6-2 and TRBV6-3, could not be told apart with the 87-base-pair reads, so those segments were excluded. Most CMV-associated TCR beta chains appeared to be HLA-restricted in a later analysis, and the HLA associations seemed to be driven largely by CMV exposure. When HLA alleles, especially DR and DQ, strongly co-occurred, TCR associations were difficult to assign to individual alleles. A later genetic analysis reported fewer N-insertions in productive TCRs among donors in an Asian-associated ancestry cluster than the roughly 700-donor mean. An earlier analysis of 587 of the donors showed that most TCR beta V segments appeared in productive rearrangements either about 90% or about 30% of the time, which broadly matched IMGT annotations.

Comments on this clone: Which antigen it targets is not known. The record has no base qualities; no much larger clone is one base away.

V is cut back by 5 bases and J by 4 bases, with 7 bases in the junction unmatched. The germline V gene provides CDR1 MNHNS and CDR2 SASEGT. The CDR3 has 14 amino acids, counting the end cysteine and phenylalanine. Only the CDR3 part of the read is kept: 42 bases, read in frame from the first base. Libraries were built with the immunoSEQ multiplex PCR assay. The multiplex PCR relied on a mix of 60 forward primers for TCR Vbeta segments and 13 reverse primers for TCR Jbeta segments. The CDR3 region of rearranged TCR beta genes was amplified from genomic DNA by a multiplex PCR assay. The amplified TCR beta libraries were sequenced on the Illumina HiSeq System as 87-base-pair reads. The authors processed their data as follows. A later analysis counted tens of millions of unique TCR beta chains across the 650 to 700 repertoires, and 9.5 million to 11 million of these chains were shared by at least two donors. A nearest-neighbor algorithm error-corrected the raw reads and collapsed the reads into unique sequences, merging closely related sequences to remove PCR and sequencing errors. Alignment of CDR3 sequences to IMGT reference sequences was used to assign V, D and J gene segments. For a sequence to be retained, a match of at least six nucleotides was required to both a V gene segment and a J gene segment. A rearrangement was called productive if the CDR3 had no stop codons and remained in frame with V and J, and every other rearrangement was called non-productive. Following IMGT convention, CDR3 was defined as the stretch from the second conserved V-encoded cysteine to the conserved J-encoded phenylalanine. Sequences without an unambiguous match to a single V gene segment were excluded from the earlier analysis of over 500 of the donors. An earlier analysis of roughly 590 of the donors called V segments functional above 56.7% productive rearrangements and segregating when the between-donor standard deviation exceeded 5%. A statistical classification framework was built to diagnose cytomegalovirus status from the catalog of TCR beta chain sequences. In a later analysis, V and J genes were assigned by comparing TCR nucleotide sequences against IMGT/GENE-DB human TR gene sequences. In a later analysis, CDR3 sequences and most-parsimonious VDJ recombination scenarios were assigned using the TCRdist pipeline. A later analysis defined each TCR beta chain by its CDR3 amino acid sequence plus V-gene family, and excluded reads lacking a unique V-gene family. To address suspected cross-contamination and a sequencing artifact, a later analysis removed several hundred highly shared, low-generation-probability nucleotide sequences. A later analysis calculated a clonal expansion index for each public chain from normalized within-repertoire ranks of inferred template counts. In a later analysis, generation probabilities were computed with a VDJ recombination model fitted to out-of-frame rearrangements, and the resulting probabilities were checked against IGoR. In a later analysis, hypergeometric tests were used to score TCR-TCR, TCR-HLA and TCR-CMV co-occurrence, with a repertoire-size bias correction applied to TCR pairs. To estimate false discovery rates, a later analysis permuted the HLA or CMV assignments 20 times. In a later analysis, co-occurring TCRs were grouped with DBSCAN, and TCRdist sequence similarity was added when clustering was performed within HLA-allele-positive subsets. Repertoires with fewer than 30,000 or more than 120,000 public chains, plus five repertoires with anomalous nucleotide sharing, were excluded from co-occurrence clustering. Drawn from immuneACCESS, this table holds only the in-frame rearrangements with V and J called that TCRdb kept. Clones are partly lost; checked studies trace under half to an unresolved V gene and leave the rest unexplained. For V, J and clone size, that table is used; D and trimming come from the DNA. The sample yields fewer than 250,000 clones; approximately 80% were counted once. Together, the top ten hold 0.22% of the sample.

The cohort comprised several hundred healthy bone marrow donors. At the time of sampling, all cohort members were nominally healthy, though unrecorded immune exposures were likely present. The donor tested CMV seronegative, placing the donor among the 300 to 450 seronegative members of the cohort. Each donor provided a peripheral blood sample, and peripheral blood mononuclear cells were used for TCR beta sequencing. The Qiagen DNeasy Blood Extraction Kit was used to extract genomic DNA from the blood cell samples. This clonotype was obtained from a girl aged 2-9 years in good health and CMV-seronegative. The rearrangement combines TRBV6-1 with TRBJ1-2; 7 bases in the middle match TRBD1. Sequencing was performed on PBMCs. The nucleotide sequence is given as TGTGCCAGCAGTCGACAGGGTCAAGCCTATGGCTACACCTTC. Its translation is CASSRQGQAYGYTF.